One sample yielded the 20 T cell receptor beta chains listed below, sequenced in a study of blood T cell repertoires in COVID-19. Generated by immunoSEQ multiplex PCR, the TCRdb table keeps only in-frame clones and is missing some. The table lists 150,000 to 200,000 clones, more than 75% of them singletons, with around 7.8% in the top ten. Sequencing was carried out using peripheral blood. The receptor set was obtained from a woman aged 60-75 years with COVID-19, enrolled during active disease.

The chain recombines TRBV29-1 with TRBJ2-3; the D gene is possibly TRBD2 (5 bases). CDR3 length: 11 amino acids. Germline CDR1 and CDR2: SQVTM and ANQGSEA. Deletions cut 4 bases from V and 8 bases from J, with 10 bases between. The chain's CDR3 is CSVASRGTQYF. The CDR3 nucleotides are TGCAGCGTTGCGAGCCGGGGTACGCAGTATTTT.

The chain carries TRBV14 and TRBJ1-3; TRBD1 agrees at 8 bases. The ends lost 2 bases at V and 4 bases at J; junction bases unmatched: 7. Germline V gives CDR1 SGHDN, CDR2 FVKESK. This CDR3 is built from 16 residues. This CDR3 is CASSQLQGGQGNTIYF. CDR3 sequence (DNA): TGTGCCAGCAGCCAACTACAGGGGGGACAAGGAAACACCATATATTTT.

The J gene is TRBJ1-4, the V gene TRBV19; 9 bases are a match to TRBD1. The CDR3 totals 16 residues. J lost 5 bases, V lost 3 bases, and 7 bases had no gene match. The germline V gene has CDR1 LNHDA and CDR2 SQIVND (reference sequence). DNA of the CDR3: TGTGCCAGTAGTATCCCCCTTGGACAGGGGAATGAAAAACTGTTTTTT. It codes for CASSIPLGQGNEKLFF.

V is TRBV30 and J is TRBJ1-1; a weak D match, TRBD1 (6 bases). The CDR3 totals 13 residues. Trimming took 5 bases from V and 0 from J, leaving 10 bases between them. Germline assignment: CDR1 GTSNPN and CDR2 SVGIG (reference sequence). The CDR3 protein is CAWGGQLNTEAFF. CDR3 bases: TGTGCCTGGGGGGGCCAACTGAACACTGAAGCTTTCTTT.

This clone has a single count. V usage is TRBV19 and J usage is TRBJ1-1, with 10 bases lining up with TRBD1. The junction had 11 bases not matched to a gene; V was cut back by 2 bases and J by 11 bases. Germline CDR1 LNHDA, CDR2 SQIVND (reference sequence). The CDR3 has 15 amino acids. The CDR3 here is CASSIFGDRGKGAFF. The DNA of the CDR3 is TGTGCCAGTAGTATATTCGGGGACAGGGGAAAAGGGGCTTTCTTT.

DNA for the CDR3: TGTGCCAGCAGCTTAGTCGGGGTCTACGAGCAGTACGTC. Translated, it gives CASSLVGVYEQYV. J is TRBJ2-7 and V is TRBV11-2; tentative D call: TRBD2 (5 bases). This CDR3 has 13 amino acids. Germline loops: CDR1 SGHAT, CDR2 FQNNGV. V was pared by 1 base and J by 3 bases, with 7 bases between.

The rearrangement uses TRBV5-1 and TRBJ2-3; a possible D gene is TRBD1 (5 bases). The V end was cut by 2 bases, the J end by 2 bases, with 15 bases between. The CDR3 runs 16 residues. Germline lookup yields CDR1 SGHRS and CDR2 YFSETQ. The CDR3: CASSFHRSLDTDTQYF. The CDR3 DNA reads as TGCGCCAGCAGCTTCCACAGGTCCCTGGACACAGATACGCAGTATTTT.

The genes are TRBV5-1 and TRBJ2-5; 9 bases align to TRBD2. Trimming took 2 bases from V and 5 from J; bases not matched to a gene: 7. The CDR3 contains 15 residues. From germline, CDR1 is SGHRS and CDR2 YFSETQ. Written as DNA, the CDR3 is TGCGCCAGCAGCTTAGACGCGGGGGGGCCGGAGACCCAGTACTTC. Protein product: CASSLDAGGPETQYF. Drawing the rest from reference TRBV5-1 and TRBJ2-5, the complete variable domain is KAGVTQTPRYLIKTRGQQVTLSCSPISGHRSVSWYQQTPGQGLQFLFEYFSETQRNKGNFPGRFSGRQFSNSRSEMNVSTLELGDSALYLCASSLDAGGPETQYFGPGTRLLVL.

The V and J genes are TRBV21-1 and TRBJ1-6. TRBV21-1 is marked as a pseudogene. The CDR3 sequence is 15 residues long. CDR3 protein: CASSTPGGVSSPLHF. DNA of the CDR3: TGTGCCAGCAGCACCCCGGGAGGGGTGTCATCACCCCTCCACTTT.

This chain uses TRBV5-6 with TRBJ2-7; 8 nucleotides match TRBD1. There are 13 residues in the CDR3. Unmatched junction bases numbered 8, after V lost 3 bases and J lost 9 bases. Germline CDR1 is SGHDT and CDR2 is YYEEEE. The CDR3 DNA reads TGTGCCAGCAGCTCCGGACAGGGAAAGATGCAGTACTTC. It specifies CASSSGQGKMQYF.

The chain uses TRBV3-1 (or the pseudogene TRBV3-2) and TRBJ2-2; the D gene is possibly TRBD2 (5 bases). The CDR3 spans 12 residues. Between the trimmed V and J ends, which lost 4 bases and 10 bases, there was a span of 10 bases. CDR1 is LGHDT and CDR2 is YNNKEL in the germline V gene (reference sequence). The CDR3 bases are TGTGCCAGCAGCCTATCCGGGGAGGAGCTGTTTTTT. This gives the protein CASSLSGEELFF.

The gene calls are TRBV14 and TRBJ2-5; D remains unclear. The ends were cut back, 1 base at V and 7 bases at J, with 7 bases in the middle. CDR1 and CDR2 (germline): SGHDN, FVKESK. The CDR3 covers 12 residues. In DNA, the CDR3 is TGTGCCAGCAGCCAAGTAGGAGCGACCCAGTACTTC. Its translation: CASSQVGATQYF.

The CDR3 DNA reads TGTGCCAGCAGCCTAGCCGGGACTGCAAGCTATGGCTACACCTTC. As protein: CASSLAGTASYGYTF. The genes are TRBV14 and TRBJ1-2; possible D gene TRBD1, 5 bases. CDR1 is SGHDN and CDR2 is FVKESK in the germline V gene. V lost 4 bases, J lost 4 bases, and 16 bases lay in between. The CDR3 spans 15 residues. Full variable domain (outside the CDR3, taken from reference TRBV14 and TRBJ1-2): EAGVTQFPSHSVIEKGQTVTLRCDPISGHDNLYWYRRVMGKEIKFLLHFVKESKQDESGMPNNRFLAERTGGTYSTLKVQPAELEDSGVYFCASSLAGTASYGYTFGSGTRLTVV.

V is TRBV6-1 and J is TRBJ2-2; D is unresolved. V lost 0 bases and J lost 6, with 8 bases in between. The germline V gene encodes CDR1 MNHNS and CDR2 SASEGT. The CDR3 totals 14 residues. CDR3 region: CASSEARWAGELFF. CDR3 sequence (DNA): TGTGCCAGCAGTGAAGCGAGGTGGGCCGGGGAGCTGTTTTTT.

The chain uses TRBV5-8 and TRBJ2-1, with 7 bases identical to TRBD2. Germline V gives CDR1 SGHTS, CDR2 YDEGEE. The J segment lost 0 bases and the V segment lost 5 bases, leaving 5 bases of the junction unmatched. This CDR3 region has 15 residues. In nucleotides, the CDR3 is TGTGCCAGCAGTAAGGGAGGGAGCTCCTACAATGAGCAGTTCTTC. As protein: CASSKGGSSYNEQFF.

V and J are TRBV28 and TRBJ1-5; D remains unclear. V lost 8 bases and J 0 bases, leaving 11 bases between the germline ends. There are 14 residues in the CDR3. Germline V gives CDR1 MDHEN, CDR2 SYDVKM. As DNA, the CDR3 is TGTGCCAGCCTTGCGAGTAATAGCAATCAGCCCCAGCATTTT. Translating it yields CASLASNSNQPQHF.

CDR3 in DNA: TGTGCCAGCAGCTTACAACAGGGGGTCTACGAGCAGTACTTC. This translates into CASSLQQGVYEQYF. The gene calls are TRBV11-1 and TRBJ2-7; 8 bases are a match to TRBD1. Losses at the gene ends were 2 bases for V and 3 bases for J; bases not matched to a gene: 3. The CDR3 length is 14 residues. Germline assignment: CDR1 SGHAT and CDR2 FQDESV (reference sequence). Using reference TRBV11-1 and TRBJ2-7 for the parts outside the CDR3, the full variable domain is EAEVAQSPRYKITEKSQAVAFWCDPISGHATLYWYRQILGQGPELLVQFQDESVVDDSQLPKDRFSAERLKGVDSTLKIQPAELGDSAMYLCASSLQQGVYEQYFGPGTRLTVT.

The chain links TRBV7-9 to TRBJ1-4; TRBD1 might be the D (6 bases). The CDR3 spans 14 residues. V lost 1 base, J lost 3 bases, and 6 bases lay in between. Germline-derived CDR1 and CDR2 are SEHNR and FQNEAQ (reference sequence). CDR3 loop: CASSLDRANEKLFF. CDR3 nucleotides: TGTGCCAGCAGCTTAGACAGGGCTAATGAAAAACTGTTTTTT.

The V and J genes are TRBV10-3 and TRBJ2-5; TRBD1 might be the D (5 bases). CDR3 size: 13 residues. V was cut by 6 bases and J by 1 base, with 9 bases left in between. CDR1 is ENHRY, CDR2 SYGVKD, per germline. The CDR3 here is CAISYRIQETQYF. CDR3 nucleotides: TGTGCCATCAGCTACAGGATCCAAGAGACCCAGTACTTC.

This rearrangement joins TRBV5-4 to TRBJ1-1, with 8 bases identical to TRBD1. Per the germline V gene, CDR1 is SGHNT and CDR2 is YYREEE (reference sequence). V gave up 4 bases and J gave up 5 bases; unmatched junction bases: 10. The CDR3 extends over 15 amino acids. CDR3 region: CASSPPRTGRTEAFF. The CDR3 nucleotides read TGTGCCAGCAGCCCACCCCGGACAGGGAGGACTGAAGCTTTCTTT.